This T cell receptor beta chain was recorded in a study of blood T cell repertoires in COVID-19. Study as a whole: Sources were T cells, B-cell-depleted T cells, or PBMCs; the material itself was cDNA or gDNA.

The CDR3 extends over 15 amino acids. V was clipped by 6 bases and J by 0 bases, with 12 bases between them. Germline-derived CDR1 and CDR2 are LNHDA and SQIVND (reference sequence). Using immunoSEQ multiplex PCR, the repertoire was profiled, and TCRdb retains in-frame clones only, with some absent. This sample has 70,000 to 95,000 clones, with roughly 82% found just once. The TCR comes from a human donor in a cohort sampled during active COVID-19. V usage is TRBV19 and J usage is TRBJ1-5; D not resolved. Sequenced: peripheral blood. In DNA, the CDR3 is TGTGCCAGTAGGGTGGCAGAATATAGCAATCAGCCCCAGCATTTT. Its protein is CASRVAEYSNQPQHF. Looking up the rest from reference TRBV19 and TRBJ1-5 gives the full variable domain: DGGITQSPKYLFRKEGQNVTLSCEQNLNHDAMYWYRQDPGQGLRLIYYSQIVNDFQKGDIAEGYSVSREKKESFPLTVTSAQKNPTAFYLCASRVAEYSNQPQHFGDGTRLSIL.